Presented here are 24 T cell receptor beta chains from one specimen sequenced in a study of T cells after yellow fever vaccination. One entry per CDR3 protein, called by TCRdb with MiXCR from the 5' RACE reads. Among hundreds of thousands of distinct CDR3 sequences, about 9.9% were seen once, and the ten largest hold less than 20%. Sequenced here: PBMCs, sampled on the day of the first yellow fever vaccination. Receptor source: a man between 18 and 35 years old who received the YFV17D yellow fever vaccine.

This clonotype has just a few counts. In DNA, the CDR3 is TGTGCCAGTAGCCCTCTGCGGGTTCTAGCCAAAAACATTCAGTACTTC. Protein: CASSPLRVLAKNIQYF. The chain recombines TRBV19 with TRBJ2-4; weak D call: TRBD2 (5 bases). V lost 6 bases and J lost 0, with 15 bases in between. CDR1 and CDR2 from the germline V gene are LNHDA and SQIVND (reference sequence). The CDR3 runs to 16 residues. Based on the CDR3 plus reference TRBV19 and TRBJ2-4, the full variable domain is DGGITQSPKYLFRKEGQNVTLSCEQNLNHDAMYWYRQDPGQGLRLIYYSQIVNDFQKGDIAEGYSVSREKKESFPLTVTSAQKNPTAFYLCASSPLRVLAKNIQYFGAGTRLSVL.

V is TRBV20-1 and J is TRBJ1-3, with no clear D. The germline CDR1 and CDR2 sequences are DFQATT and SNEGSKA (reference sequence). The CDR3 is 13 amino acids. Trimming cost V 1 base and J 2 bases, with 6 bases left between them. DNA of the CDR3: TGCAGTGCTAGAGTGATCGCTGGAAACACCATATATTTT. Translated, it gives CSARVIAGNTIYF.

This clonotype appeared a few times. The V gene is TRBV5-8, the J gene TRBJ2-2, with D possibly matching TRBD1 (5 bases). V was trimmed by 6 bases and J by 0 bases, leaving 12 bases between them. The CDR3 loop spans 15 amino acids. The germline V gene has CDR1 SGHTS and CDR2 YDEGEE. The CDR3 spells CASIDRSSNTGELFF. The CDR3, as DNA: TGTGCCAGCATAGACAGATCTTCGAACACCGGGGAGCTGTTTTTT.

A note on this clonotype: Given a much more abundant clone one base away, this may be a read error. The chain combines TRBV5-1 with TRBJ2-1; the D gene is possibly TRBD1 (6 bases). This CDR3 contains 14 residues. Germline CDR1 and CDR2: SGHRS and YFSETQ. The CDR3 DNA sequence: TGCGCCAGCAGTTCACAGGGAACGTACAATGACCAGTTCTTC. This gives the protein CASSSQGTYNDQFF.

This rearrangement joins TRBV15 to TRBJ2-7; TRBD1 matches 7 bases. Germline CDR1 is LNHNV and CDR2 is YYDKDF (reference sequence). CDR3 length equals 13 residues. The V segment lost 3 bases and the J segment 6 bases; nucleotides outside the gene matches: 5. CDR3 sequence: CATSRRQGGEQYF. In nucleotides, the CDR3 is TGTGCCACCAGCAGGCGACAGGGTGGCGAGCAGTACTTC.

CDR3 nucleotides: TGCGCCAGCAGCCAGGAGGGACTAGTGGCCTACAATGAGCAGTTCTTC. Residues: CASSQEGLVAYNEQFF. The chain joins TRBV4-1 to TRBJ2-1; 8 bases line up with TRBD2. This CDR3 contains 16 residues. With V trimmed by 3 bases and J by 2 bases, 6 bases remained unmatched. The V gene's germline CDR1 is MGHRA and CDR2 YSYEKL.

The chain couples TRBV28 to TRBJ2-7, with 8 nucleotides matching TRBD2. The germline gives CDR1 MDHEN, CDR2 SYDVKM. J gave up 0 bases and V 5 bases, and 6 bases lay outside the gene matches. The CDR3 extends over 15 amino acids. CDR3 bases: TGTGCCAGCAGTCCATCACGGGGGGGCTCCTACGAGCAGTACGTC. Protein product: CASSPSRGGSYEQYV.

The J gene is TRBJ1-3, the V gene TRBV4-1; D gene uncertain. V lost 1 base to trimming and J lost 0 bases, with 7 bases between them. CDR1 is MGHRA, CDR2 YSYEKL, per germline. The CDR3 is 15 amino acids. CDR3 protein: CASSQVSVSGNTIYF. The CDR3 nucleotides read TGCGCCAGCAGCCAAGTTTCCGTCTCTGGAAACACCATATATTTT.

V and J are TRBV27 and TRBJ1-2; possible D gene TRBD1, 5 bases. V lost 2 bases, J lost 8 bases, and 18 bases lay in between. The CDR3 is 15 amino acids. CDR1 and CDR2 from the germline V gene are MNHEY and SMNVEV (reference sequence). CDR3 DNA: TGTGCCAGCAGTTTAATGGGGGGGTCCCCGGGCGGCTACACCTTC. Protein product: CASSLMGGSPGGYTF.

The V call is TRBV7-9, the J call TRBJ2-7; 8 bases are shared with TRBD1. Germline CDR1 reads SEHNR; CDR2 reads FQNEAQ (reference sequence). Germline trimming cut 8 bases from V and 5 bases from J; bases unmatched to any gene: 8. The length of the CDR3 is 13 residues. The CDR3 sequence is CASSRTGQDEQYF. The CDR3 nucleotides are TGTGCCAGCTCCAGGACAGGGCAGGACGAGCAGTACTTC.

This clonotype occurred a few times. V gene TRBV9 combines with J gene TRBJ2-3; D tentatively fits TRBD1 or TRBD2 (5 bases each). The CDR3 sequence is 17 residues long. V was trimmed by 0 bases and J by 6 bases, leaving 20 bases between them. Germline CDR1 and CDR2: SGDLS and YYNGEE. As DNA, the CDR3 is TGTGCCAGCAGCGTAGCTCCGGGACCCGAGTTCTCGGATACGCAGTATTTT. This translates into CASSVAPGPEFSDTQYF. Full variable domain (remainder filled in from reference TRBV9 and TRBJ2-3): DSGVTQTPKHLITATGQRVTLRCSPRSGDLSVYWYQQSLDQGLQFLIQYYNGEERAKGNILERFSAQQFPDLHSELNLSSLELGDSALYFCASSVAPGPEFSDTQYFGPGTRLTVL.

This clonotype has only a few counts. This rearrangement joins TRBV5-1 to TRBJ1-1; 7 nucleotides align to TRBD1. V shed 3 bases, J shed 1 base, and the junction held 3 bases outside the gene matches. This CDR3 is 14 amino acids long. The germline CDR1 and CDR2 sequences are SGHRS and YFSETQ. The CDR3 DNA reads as TGCGCCAGCAGCTCGGGACAGCAGAACACTGAAGCTTTCTTT. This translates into CASSSGQQNTEAFF.

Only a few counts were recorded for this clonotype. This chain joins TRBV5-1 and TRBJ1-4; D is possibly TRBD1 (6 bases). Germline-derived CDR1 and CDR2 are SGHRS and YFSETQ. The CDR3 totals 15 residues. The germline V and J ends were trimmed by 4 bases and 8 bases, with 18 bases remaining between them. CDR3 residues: CASSGRGGHTEKLFF. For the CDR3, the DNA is TGCGCCAGCAGCGGCAGGGGAGGCCACACCGAAAAACTGTTTTTT.

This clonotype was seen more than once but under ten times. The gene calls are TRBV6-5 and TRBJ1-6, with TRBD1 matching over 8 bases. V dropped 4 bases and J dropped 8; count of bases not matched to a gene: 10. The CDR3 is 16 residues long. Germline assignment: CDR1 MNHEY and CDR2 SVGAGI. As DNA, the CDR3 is TGTGCCAGCAGTTTATCCACCGGGACAGGTGATTCACCCCTCCACTTT. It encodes CASSLSTGTGDSPLHF.

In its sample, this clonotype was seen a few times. CDR3 DNA: TGTGCCAGCAGCAGGACAGGGTGGGGGCATCAGCCCCAGCATTTT. Protein: CASSRTGWGHQPQHF. The V gene is TRBV6-2 or TRBV6-3, the J gene TRBJ1-5; 8 bases agree with TRBD1. The CDR3 length is 15 residues. Germline CDR1 is MNHEY and CDR2 is SVGEGT. The junction had 9 bases not matched to a gene; V was cut back by 6 bases and J by 5 bases.

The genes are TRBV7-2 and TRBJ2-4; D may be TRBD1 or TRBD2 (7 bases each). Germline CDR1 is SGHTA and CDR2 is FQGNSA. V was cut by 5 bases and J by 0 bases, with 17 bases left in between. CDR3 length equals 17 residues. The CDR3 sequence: CASSPQGGFGAKNIQYF. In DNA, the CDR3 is TGTGCCAGCAGCCCGCAGGGGGGGTTTGGAGCCAAAAACATTCAGTACTTC. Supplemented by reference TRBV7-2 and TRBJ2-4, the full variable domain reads GAGVSQSPSNKVTEKGKDVELRCDPISGHTALYWYRQSLGQGLEFLIYFQGNSAPDKSGLPSDRFSAERTGGSVSTLTIQRTQQEDSAVYLCASSPQGGFGAKNIQYFGAGTRLSVL.

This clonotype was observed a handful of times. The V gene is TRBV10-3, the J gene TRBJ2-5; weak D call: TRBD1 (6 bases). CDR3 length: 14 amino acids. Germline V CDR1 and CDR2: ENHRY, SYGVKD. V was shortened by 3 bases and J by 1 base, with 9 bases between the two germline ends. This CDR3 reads CAISEQGSQETQYF. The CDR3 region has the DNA TGTGCCATCAGTGAACAGGGAAGCCAAGAGACCCAGTACTTC.

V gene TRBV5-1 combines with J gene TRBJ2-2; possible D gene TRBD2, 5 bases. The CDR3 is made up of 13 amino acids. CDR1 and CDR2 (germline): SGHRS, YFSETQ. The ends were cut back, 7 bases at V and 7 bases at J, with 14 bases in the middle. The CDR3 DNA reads TGCGCCAGCGGGGAGCGGCTAAGCGGGGAGCTGTTTTTT. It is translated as CASGERLSGELFF.

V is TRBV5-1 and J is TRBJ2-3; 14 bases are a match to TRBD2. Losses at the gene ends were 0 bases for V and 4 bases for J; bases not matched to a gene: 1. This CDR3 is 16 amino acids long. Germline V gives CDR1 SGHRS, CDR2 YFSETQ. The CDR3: CASSLETSGGADTQYF. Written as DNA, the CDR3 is TGCGCCAGCAGCTTGGAGACTAGCGGGGGGGCAGATACGCAGTATTTT. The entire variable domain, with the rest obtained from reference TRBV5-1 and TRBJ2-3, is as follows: KAGVTQTPRYLIKTRGQQVTLSCSPISGHRSVSWYQQTPGQGLQFLFEYFSETQRNKGNFPGRFSGRQFSNSRSEMNVSTLELGDSALYLCASSLETSGGADTQYFGPGTRLTVL.

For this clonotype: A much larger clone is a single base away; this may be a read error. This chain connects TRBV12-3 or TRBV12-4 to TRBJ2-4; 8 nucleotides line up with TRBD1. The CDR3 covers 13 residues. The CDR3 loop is CVSTPGTGLVQYF. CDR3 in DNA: TGTGTCAGCACCCCGGGGACAGGCCTCGTTCAGTACTTC.

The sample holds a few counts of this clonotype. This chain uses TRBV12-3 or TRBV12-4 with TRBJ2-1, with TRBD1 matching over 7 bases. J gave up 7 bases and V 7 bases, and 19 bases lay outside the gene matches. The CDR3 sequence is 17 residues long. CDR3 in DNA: TGTGCCAGCAAAATTTGGGAATCCAGACAGGGTCGGAATGAGCAGTTCTTC. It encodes CASKIWESRQGRNEQFF.

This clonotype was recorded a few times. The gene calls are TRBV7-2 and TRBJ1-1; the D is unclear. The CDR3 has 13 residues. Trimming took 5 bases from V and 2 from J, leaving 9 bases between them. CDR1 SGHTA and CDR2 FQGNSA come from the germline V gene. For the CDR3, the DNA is TGTGCCAGCAGCCCGGGATTCAACACTGAAGCTTTCTTT. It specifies CASSPGFNTEAFF.

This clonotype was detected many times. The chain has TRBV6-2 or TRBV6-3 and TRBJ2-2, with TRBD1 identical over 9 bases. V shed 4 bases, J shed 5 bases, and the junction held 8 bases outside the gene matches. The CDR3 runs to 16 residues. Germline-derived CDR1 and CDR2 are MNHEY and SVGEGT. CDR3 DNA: TGTGCCAGCAGTTCCCAACAGGGGGCGTGGACCGGGGAGCTGTTTTTT. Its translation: CASSSQQGAWTGELFF.

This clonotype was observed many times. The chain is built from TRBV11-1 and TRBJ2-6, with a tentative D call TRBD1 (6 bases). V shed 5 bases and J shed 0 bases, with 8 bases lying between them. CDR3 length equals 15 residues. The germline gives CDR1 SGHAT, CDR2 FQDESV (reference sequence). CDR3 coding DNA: TGTGCCAGCAGCCGGACAGACTCTGGGGCCAACGTCCTGACTTTC. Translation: CASSRTDSGANVLTF.